This T cell receptor beta chain was observed in a study of breast tumors, draining lymph nodes, adjacent tissues. Whole-study findings and limits: The lymph node origin of tumor T cells was framed as consistent with a hypothesis, not demonstrated. Findings are consistent with lymph node origin and intratumoral expansion of most tumor T cells. Tumors had less TCR diversity than lymph nodes, more than nontumor tissue. Compared with basal-like, luminal-like tumors shared significantly more repertoire with nontumor tissue.

Germline V gives CDR1 WSHSY, CDR2 SAAADI. Between the trimmed V and J ends, which lost 6 bases and 1 base, there was a span of 15 bases. The CDR3 is made up of 15 amino acids. One entry per CDR3 protein, called by TCRdb with MiXCR from the multiplex PCR reads. This table has about 130,000 distinct CDR3 sequences, roughly 20% appearing once. Regarding this clonotype: The antigen remains unidentified.

Axillary draining lymph nodes of breast cancer patients supplied the node samples. The TCR comes from a female donor with breast cancer. Some clones in this sample may be carry-over from other donors' samples. This chain uses TRBV10-2 with TRBJ1-1, with D possibly being TRBD1 (6 bases). Sequenced: axillary lymph node tissue. The CDR3 DNA reads TGCGCCAGCAGGGGGTGGACAGCTTCGAACACTGAAGCTTTCTTT. Its protein is CASRGWTASNTEAFF.